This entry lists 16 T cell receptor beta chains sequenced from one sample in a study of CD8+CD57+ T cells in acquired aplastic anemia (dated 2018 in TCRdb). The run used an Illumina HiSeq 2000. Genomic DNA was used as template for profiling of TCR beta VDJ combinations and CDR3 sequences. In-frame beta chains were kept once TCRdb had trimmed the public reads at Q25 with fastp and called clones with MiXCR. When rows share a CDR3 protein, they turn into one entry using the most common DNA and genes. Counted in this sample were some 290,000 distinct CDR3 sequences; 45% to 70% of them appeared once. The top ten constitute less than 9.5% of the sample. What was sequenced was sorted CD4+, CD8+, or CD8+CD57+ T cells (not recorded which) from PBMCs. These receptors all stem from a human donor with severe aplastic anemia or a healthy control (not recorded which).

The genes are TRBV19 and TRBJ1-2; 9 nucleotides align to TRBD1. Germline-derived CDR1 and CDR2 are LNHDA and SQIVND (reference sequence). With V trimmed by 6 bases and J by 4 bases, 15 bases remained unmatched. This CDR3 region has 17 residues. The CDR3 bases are TGTGCCAGTAGAGTCGGGAACAGGGGGCGAGCAGGCTATGGCTACACCTTC. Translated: CASRVGNRGRAGYGYTF.

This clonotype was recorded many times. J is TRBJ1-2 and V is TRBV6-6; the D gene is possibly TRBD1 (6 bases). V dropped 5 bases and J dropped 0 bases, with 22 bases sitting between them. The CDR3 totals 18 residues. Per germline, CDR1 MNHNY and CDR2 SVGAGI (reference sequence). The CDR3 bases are TGTGCCAGCAGTGGTGACAGAGGACAAGGGGGTACTAACTATGGCTACACCTTC. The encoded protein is CASSGDRGQGGTNYGYTF.

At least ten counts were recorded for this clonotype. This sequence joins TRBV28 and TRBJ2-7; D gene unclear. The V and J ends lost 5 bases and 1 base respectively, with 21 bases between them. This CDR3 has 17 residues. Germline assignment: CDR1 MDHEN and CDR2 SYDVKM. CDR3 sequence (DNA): TGTGCCAGCAGTCTAAGCCCGTTCACCGGGTTATCCTACGAGCAGTACTTC. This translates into CASSLSPFTGLSYEQYF.

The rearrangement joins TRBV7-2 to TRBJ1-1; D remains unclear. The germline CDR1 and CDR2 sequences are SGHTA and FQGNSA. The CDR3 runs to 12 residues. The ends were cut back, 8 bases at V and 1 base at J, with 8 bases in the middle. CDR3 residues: CASVPQNTEAFF. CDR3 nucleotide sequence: TGTGCCAGCGTACCACAGAACACTGAAGCTTTCTTT.

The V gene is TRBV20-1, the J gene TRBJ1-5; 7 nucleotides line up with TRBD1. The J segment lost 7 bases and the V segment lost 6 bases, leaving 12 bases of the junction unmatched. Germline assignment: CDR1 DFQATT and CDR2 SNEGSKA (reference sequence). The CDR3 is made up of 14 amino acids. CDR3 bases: TGCAGTGCAGTCCTTCAGGGGGTACAGCAGCCCCAGCATTTT. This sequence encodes CSAVLQGVQQPQHF.

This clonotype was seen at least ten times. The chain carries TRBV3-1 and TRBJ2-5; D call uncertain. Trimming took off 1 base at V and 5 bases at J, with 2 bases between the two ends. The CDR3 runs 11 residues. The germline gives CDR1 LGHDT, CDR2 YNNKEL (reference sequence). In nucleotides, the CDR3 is TGTGCCAGCAGCCAAGGGGAGACCCAGTACTTC. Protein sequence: CASSQGETQYF.

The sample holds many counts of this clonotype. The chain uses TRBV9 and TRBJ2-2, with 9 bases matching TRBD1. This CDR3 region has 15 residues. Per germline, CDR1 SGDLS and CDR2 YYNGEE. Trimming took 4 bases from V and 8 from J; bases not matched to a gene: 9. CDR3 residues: CASSPIPGQGGELFF. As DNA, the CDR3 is TGTGCCAGCAGCCCTATACCGGGACAGGGTGGGGAGCTGTTTTTT.

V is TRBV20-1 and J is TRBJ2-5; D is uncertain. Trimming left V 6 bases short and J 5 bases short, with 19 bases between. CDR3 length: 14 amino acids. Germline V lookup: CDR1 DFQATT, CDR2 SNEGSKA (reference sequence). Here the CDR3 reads CSAETVWGSETQYF. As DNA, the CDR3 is TGCAGTGCCGAAACGGTATGGGGTAGCGAGACCCAGTACTTC.

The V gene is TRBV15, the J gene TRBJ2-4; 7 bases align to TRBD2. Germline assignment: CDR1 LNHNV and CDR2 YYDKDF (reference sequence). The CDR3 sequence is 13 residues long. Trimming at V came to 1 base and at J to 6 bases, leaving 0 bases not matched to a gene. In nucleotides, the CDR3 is TGTGCCACCAGCAGAGGGGGGGGAAACATTCAGTACTTC. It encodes CATSRGGGNIQYF. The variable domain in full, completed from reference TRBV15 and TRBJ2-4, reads DAMVIQNPRYQVTQFGKPVTLSCSQTLNHNVMYWYQQKSSQAPKLLFHYYDKDFNNEADTPDNFQSRRPNTSFCFLDIRSPGLGDTAMYLCATSRGGGNIQYFGAGTRLSVL.

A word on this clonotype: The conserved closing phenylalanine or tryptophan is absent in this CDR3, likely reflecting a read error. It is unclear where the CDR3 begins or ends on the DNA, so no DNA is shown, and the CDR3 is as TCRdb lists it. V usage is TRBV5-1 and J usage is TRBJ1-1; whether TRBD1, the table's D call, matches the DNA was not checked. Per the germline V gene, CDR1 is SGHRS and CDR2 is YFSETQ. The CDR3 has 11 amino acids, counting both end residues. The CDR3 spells CASSLDPTGFS.

CDR3 loop: CASSIRRASSTDTQYF. The CDR3 region has the DNA TGTGCCAGTAGTATAAGGAGGGCCTCTAGCACAGATACGCAGTATTTT. The V and J genes are TRBV19 and TRBJ2-3; maybe TRBD2 (6 bases). The CDR3 has 16 residues. Trimming took 2 bases from V and 0 from J, leaving 12 bases between them. Germline CDR1 is LNHDA and CDR2 is SQIVND (reference sequence). Drawing the rest from reference TRBV19 and TRBJ2-3, the complete variable domain is DGGITQSPKYLFRKEGQNVTLSCEQNLNHDAMYWYRQDPGQGLRLIYYSQIVNDFQKGDIAEGYSVSREKKESFPLTVTSAQKNPTAFYLCASSIRRASSTDTQYFGPGTRLTVL.

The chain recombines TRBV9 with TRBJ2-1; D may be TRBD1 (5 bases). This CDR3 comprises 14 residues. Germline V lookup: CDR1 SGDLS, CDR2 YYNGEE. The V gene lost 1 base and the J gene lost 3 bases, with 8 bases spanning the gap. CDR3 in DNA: TGTGCCAGCAGCGTACAGGGTCTCTACAATGAGCAGTTCTTC. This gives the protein CASSVQGLYNEQFF.

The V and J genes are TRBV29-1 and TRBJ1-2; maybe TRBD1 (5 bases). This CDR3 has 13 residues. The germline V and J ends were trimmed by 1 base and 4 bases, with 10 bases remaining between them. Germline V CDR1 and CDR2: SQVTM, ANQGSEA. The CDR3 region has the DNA TGCAGCGTTGAAGGGGGGGGAATCTATGGCTACACCTTC. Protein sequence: CSVEGGGIYGYTF. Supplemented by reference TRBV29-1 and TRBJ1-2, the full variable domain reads SAVISQKPSRDICQRGTSLTIQCQVDSQVTMMFWYRQQPGQSLTLIATANQGSEATYESGFVIDKFPISRPNLTFSTLTVSNMSPEDSSIYLCSVEGGGIYGYTFGSGTRLTVV.

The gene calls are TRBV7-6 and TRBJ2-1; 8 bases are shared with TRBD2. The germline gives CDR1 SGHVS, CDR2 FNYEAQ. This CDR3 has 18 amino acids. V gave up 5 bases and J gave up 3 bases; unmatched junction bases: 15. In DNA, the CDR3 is TGTGCCAGCAGCCTACGCTGGGGACTAGAGGGGGACTACAATGAGCAGTTCTTC. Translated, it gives CASSLRWGLEGDYNEQFF.

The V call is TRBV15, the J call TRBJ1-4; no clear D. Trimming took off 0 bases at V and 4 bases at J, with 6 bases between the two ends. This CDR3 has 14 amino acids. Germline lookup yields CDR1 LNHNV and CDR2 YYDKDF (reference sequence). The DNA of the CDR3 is TGTGCCACCAGCAGAGAGGCTAGTAATGAAAAACTGTTTTTT. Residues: CATSREASNEKLFF.

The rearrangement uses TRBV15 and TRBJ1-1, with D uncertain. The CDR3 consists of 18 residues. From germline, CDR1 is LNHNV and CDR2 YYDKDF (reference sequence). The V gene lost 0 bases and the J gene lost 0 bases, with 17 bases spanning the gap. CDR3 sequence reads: CATSRELVRETMNTEAFF. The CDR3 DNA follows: TGTGCCACCAGCAGAGAATTAGTACGGGAAACCATGAACACTGAAGCTTTCTTT.